This T cell receptor beta chain was found in a study of T cell repertoires in cytomegalovirus infection. Study-level information: CMV infection together with matching HLA type was indicated by public TCR beta signatures.

Using its own MiXCR run on the reads, TCRdb lists one record per CDR3 protein. The table shows approximately 490,000 distinct CDR3 sequences, with 11% occurring only once. This clonotype was observed many times. The origin of this receptor is a human donor in good health (CMV status not recorded). Some clones in this sample may be carry-over from other donors' samples. Sequencing input: PBMCs.

CDR3 nucleotides: TGCAGTGCTCCAGCGACAGGCTACTATGGCTACACCTTC. Its protein is CSAPATGYYGYTF. The rearrangement uses TRBV20-1 and TRBJ1-2; possible D gene TRBD1, 6 bases. CDR3 length equals 13 residues. Trimming took off 5 bases at V and 3 bases at J, with 13 bases between the two ends. Per germline, CDR1 DFQATT and CDR2 SNEGSKA (reference sequence).